This record looks at one T cell receptor beta chain sequence and its context. Its target is not known. TCRdb passed the 5' RACE reads through MiXCR, listing each CDR3 protein once. The data hold fewer than 350,000 distinct CDR3 sequences, with more than 3% observed a single time. The record originates from a study of T cells after yellow fever vaccination. Study as a whole: With SMART-Seq v4 Ultra Low Input, the fractions containing low cell numbers were prepared. General study points: Among all clonotypes, a small share was observed in both CD4 and CD8 compartments. FACS-sorted repertoires could harbor abundant contaminating bulk-population clonotypes.

The CDR3 has 12 amino acids. Germline values: CDR1 SGHTA, CDR2 FQGNSA. V shed 8 bases and J shed 2 bases, with 10 bases lying between them. Sequences were derived from PBMCs, sampled on the day of the yellow fever booster vaccination. This clonotype was sampled from a man aged 18 to 35 who received the YFV17D yellow fever vaccine. The chain recombines TRBV7-2 with TRBJ2-7; perhaps TRBD1 as D (6 bases). The CDR3 DNA reads TGTGCCAGCGGGGACAACGCCTACGAGCAGTACTTC. It codes for CASGDNAYEQYF.